Reported below is one T cell receptor (beta chain). Its antigen is currently unknown. These data belong to a study of T cell responses to AZD1222 COVID-19 vaccine. Findings and caveats of the study: Females made up more of the donors, who were largely white British, and clonal diversity may have come out too low.

Some clones are missing from TCRdb's copy, which holds only in-frame ones; the method was immunoSEQ multiplex PCR. The table shows about 110,000 clones, with roughly 88% occurring only once. This sequence was found in an adult in good health. The sequencing used peripheral blood, collected on day 0 of MenACWY control vaccination.

In DNA, the CDR3 is TGTGCCAGCAGCCAAGATGGGGCCAATGAAGCTTTCTTT. Amino acid sequence: CASSQDGANEAFF. The chain has TRBV3-1 (or the pseudogene TRBV3-2) and TRBJ1-1, with a weak D call TRBD1 (5 bases). The CDR3 sequence is 13 residues long. The V gene lost 0 bases and the J gene lost 7 bases, with 9 bases spanning the gap. CDR1 and CDR2 (germline): LGHDT, YNNKEL (reference sequence).